Shown below are 16 T cell receptor beta chains from a single sample sequenced in a study of OX40 agonist ivuxolimab in advanced cancers. This table comes from immunoSEQ multiplex PCR, and its TCRdb copy is limited to in-frame clones, with some not included. Seen here are some 74,000 clones, 94% observed once, and the top ten hold about 10%. Here the sequenced sample was CD4+ or CD8+ T cells sorted from blood, taken in a trial of the OX40 agonist ivuxolimab. All receptors come from an adult with an advanced solid tumor such as melanoma, head and neck, liver or kidney cancer.

This sequence joins TRBV15 and TRBJ2-2, with 10 nucleotides matching TRBD2. V was pared by 7 bases and J by 6 bases, with 14 bases of the junction left unmatched. The CDR3 extends over 17 amino acids. Looked up from germline, CDR1 is LNHNV and CDR2 is YYDKDF (reference sequence). DNA for the CDR3: TGTGCCACCACCAGCTCCCCGAGCGGGAGGGCCGCCGGGGAGCTGTTTTTT. Translating gives CATTSSPSGRAAGELFF.

V is TRBV5-3 and J is TRBJ2-4; no firm D call. TRBV5-3 is an ORF; its function is uncertain. The CDR3 sequence is 13 residues long. Deletions cut 1 base from V and 5 bases from J, with 7 bases between. DNA of the CDR3: TGTGCCAGAAGCTTGTGTAGGGAAAACATTCAGTACTTC. Encoded protein: CARSLCRENIQYF.

The rearrangement joins TRBV11-2 to TRBJ2-5; 13 nucleotides align to TRBD2. Germline V lookup: CDR1 SGHAT, CDR2 FQNNGV. The ends lost 5 bases at V and 0 bases at J; junction bases unmatched: 3. The CDR3 has 16 amino acids. The CDR3 sequence is CASSPGTSGNQETQYF. The CDR3 DNA reads TGTGCCAGCAGCCCGGGGACTAGCGGGAACCAAGAGACCCAGTACTTC.

The chain is built from TRBV28 and TRBJ2-3; D gene unclear. CDR1 MDHEN and CDR2 SYDVKM come from the germline V gene. Trimming took 6 bases from V and 6 from J, leaving 16 bases between them. The length of the CDR3 is 14 residues. CDR3 nucleotides: TGTGCCAGCAGACGAGTAGAGATGCGGGATACGCAGTATTTT. It is translated as CASRRVEMRDTQYF.

This chain joins TRBV27 and TRBJ1-5; D not certain. CDR1 and CDR2 (germline): MNHEY, SMNVEV (reference sequence). The length of the CDR3 is 14 residues. V was pared by 8 bases and J by 5 bases, with 16 bases between. CDR3 protein: CASGRPDLDQPQHF. The CDR3, as DNA: TGTGCCAGCGGGAGACCAGACCTAGATCAGCCCCAGCATTTT.

This chain uses TRBV30 with TRBJ1-1; D possibly corresponds to TRBD1 (5 bases). This CDR3 region has 14 residues. V dropped 3 bases and J dropped 7 bases, with 18 bases sitting between them. The germline V gene has CDR1 GTSNPN and CDR2 SVGIG (reference sequence). The CDR3 here is CAWRQGPGGVEAFF. The DNA of the CDR3 is TGTGCCTGGAGACAAGGCCCTGGGGGGGTTGAAGCTTTCTTT.

This clone showed up just once. This chain joins TRBV28 and TRBJ1-5, with a weak D call TRBD1 (6 bases). V lost 2 bases and J 3 bases, leaving 8 bases between the germline ends. Germline assignment: CDR1 MDHEN and CDR2 SYDVKM. The CDR3 spans 14 residues. CDR3 nucleotides: TGTGCCAGCAGTTTAAGACAGGTCAATCAGCCCCAGCATTTT. Amino acids: CASSLRQVNQPQHF.

This clone was detected only once. The genes are TRBV7-3 and TRBJ1-1; maybe TRBD1 (6 bases). CDR3 length: 15 residues. Per the germline V gene, CDR1 is SGHTA and CDR2 is FQGTGA. V lost 5 bases, J lost 4 bases, and 17 bases lay in between. CDR3 sequence: CASSAMEGHSTEAFF. CDR3 bases: TGTGCCAGCAGCGCAATGGAGGGACACAGCACTGAAGCTTTCTTT. Complete variable domain (other parts from reference TRBV7-3 and TRBJ1-1): GAGVSQTPSNKVTEKGKYVELRCDPISGHTALYWYRQSLGQGPEFLIYFQGTGAADDSGLPNDRFFAVRPEGSVSTLKIQRTERGDSAVYLCASSAMEGHSTEAFFGQGTRLTVV.

This sequence joins TRBV7-9 and TRBJ1-4; 10 bases line up with TRBD1. The germline V gene encodes CDR1 SEHNR and CDR2 FQNEAQ (reference sequence). The CDR3 runs 15 residues. Trimming cost V 4 bases and J 5 bases; bases outside gene matches: 4. CDR3 loop: CASSSPDRGNEKLFF. The CDR3 region has the DNA TGTGCCAGCAGCTCCCCGGACAGGGGGAATGAAAAACTGTTTTTT.

V is TRBV19 and J is TRBJ2-7; TRBD1 or TRBD2 may be the D gene (5 bases each). V gave up 4 bases and J gave up 4 bases, with 14 bases separating them. CDR3 length: 14 residues. Germline V lookup: CDR1 LNHDA, CDR2 SQIVND (reference sequence). Written as DNA, the CDR3 is TGTGCCAGTAGTAGTAGGGGACGGATTTACGAGCAGTACTTC. It yields the protein CASSSRGRIYEQYF.

The chain carries TRBV7-6 and TRBJ2-7; D is perhaps TRBD1 (6 bases). Germline assignment: CDR1 SGHVS and CDR2 FNYEAQ. The CDR3 is 16 residues long. Deletions cut 5 bases from V and 2 bases from J, with 19 bases between. CDR3: CASSPFTGNEPYEQYF. CDR3 sequence (DNA): TGTGCCAGCAGCCCGTTCACAGGGAATGAGCCCTACGAGCAGTACTTC.

J is TRBJ2-1 and V is TRBV5-4; 9 bases are shared with TRBD1. The V gene's germline CDR1 is SGHNT and CDR2 YYREEE (reference sequence). Germline trimming cut 4 bases from V and 6 bases from J; bases unmatched to any gene: 2. The CDR3 extends over 13 amino acids. The CDR3 region is CASSTTGGNEQFF. Here the CDR3 DNA reads TGTGCCAGCAGCACGACAGGGGGCAATGAGCAGTTCTTC.

This rearrangement joins TRBV4-2 to TRBJ2-3; TRBD1 is a possible D gene (6 bases). This CDR3 has 14 residues. The ends were cut back, 1 base at V and 4 bases at J, with 9 bases in the middle. Germline lookup yields CDR1 LGHNA and CDR2 YNFKEQ. This CDR3 is CASSQAGVADTQYF. The CDR3 region has the DNA TGTGCCAGCAGCCAAGCAGGGGTGGCAGATACGCAGTATTTT.

The rearrangement uses TRBV7-8 and TRBJ1-1; tentatively, D is TRBD1 (5 bases). V was pared by 1 base and J by 6 bases, with 15 bases between. Germline-derived CDR1 and CDR2 are SGHVS and FQNEAQ. There are 15 residues in the CDR3. CDR3 nucleotides: TGTGCCAGCAGCTTAGTTGGGGCTAGGTTCTCTGAAGCTTTCTTT. Its protein is CASSLVGARFSEAFF.

The V and J genes are TRBV9 and TRBJ2-1, with D uncertain. The ends were cut back, 0 bases at V and 8 bases at J, with 3 bases in the middle. Germline CDR1 and CDR2: SGDLS and YYNGEE. The CDR3 extends over 11 amino acids. In nucleotides, the CDR3 is TGTGCCAGCAGCGTAGGACATGAGCAGTTCTTC. Translating it yields CASSVGHEQFF.

The CDR3 reads CASSMTSGSGSTDTQYF. CDR3 bases: TGTGCCAGTAGTATGACTTCAGGTAGCGGGTCGACAGATACGCAGTATTTT. The rearrangement joins TRBV19 to TRBJ2-3; 7 bases are shared with TRBD2. The CDR3 runs to 17 residues. Looked up from germline, CDR1 is LNHDA and CDR2 is SQIVND (reference sequence). The V segment lost 3 bases and the J segment 3 bases; nucleotides outside the gene matches: 12.